Listed below are T cell receptor beta chains from one sample, sequenced in a study of cytomegalovirus exposure and HLA in healthy donors. Using immunoSEQ multiplex PCR, the repertoire was profiled, and TCRdb retains in-frame clones only, with some absent. The sample has about 140,000 clones; approximately 84% are singletons. Sample: PBMCs. All receptors derive from a woman aged 55-70 years in good health and CMV-seropositive. Each CDR3 is given with its conserved first and last residue. D genes are given only for firm matches. Part of the rows lack a size; the others show once, few, many or a class for expanded clones.

d_call: TRBD1; cdr3_length: 15; clone_size: NA; j_call: TRBJ2-7; v_call: TRBV18; cdr3_nt: TGTGCCAGCTCACCAACGGGACAGGGCACCCTCGAGCAGTACTTC; cdr3_aa: CASSPTGQGTLEQYF
d_call: TRBD1; cdr3_length: 15; clone_size: NA; j_call: TRBJ1-1; v_call: TRBV5-4; cdr3_nt: TGTGCCAGCAGCGCCCGACAGGGGGCCAGATATGAAGCTTTCTTT; cdr3_aa: CASSARQGARYEAFF
d_call: TRBD2; cdr3_length: 17; clone_size: NA; j_call: TRBJ2-3; v_call: TRBV25-1; cdr3_nt: TGTGCCAGCAGTGAATCAAGCGGGAGGGCCGGGACAGATACGCAGTATTTT; cdr3_aa: CASSESSGRAGTDTQYF
d_call: TRBD1; cdr3_length: 16; clone_size: once; j_call: TRBJ2-3; v_call: TRBV4-1; cdr3_nt: TGCGCCAGCAGCCAAGATAGGCAGGGGGCAATAGATACGCAGTATTTT; cdr3_aa: CASSQDRQGAIDTQYF
d_call: NA; cdr3_length: 13; clone_size: once; j_call: TRBJ1-2; v_call: TRBV2; cdr3_nt: TGTGCCAGCATGGTGGGGGGGGGCTATGGCTACACCTTC; cdr3_aa: CASMVGGGYGYTF
d_call: TRBD2; cdr3_length: 15; clone_size: NA; j_call: TRBJ2-5; v_call: TRBV27; cdr3_nt: TGTGTCAGCAGTTTTTCGGGACTAGAAGGGGAGACCCAGTACTTC; cdr3_aa: CVSSFSGLEGETQYF
d_call: NA; cdr3_length: 13; clone_size: NA; j_call: TRBJ1-1; v_call: TRBV28; cdr3_nt: TGTGCCAGCAGCTCAGGGGTTTACACTGAAGCTTTCTTT; cdr3_aa: CASSSGVYTEAFF
d_call: TRBD1; cdr3_length: 14; clone_size: NA; j_call: TRBJ2-3; v_call: TRBV27; cdr3_nt: TGTGCCAGCCCTAAGGACAGGGTGGGCTATACGCAGTATTTT; cdr3_aa: CASPKDRVGYTQYF
d_call: TRBD1; cdr3_length: 13; clone_size: once; j_call: TRBJ2-2; v_call: TRBV7-9; cdr3_nt: TGTGCCAGCAGCTCCACAGGGGTTTGGGAGCTGTTTTTT; cdr3_aa: CASSSTGVWELFF
d_call: TRBD1; cdr3_length: 17; clone_size: NA; j_call: TRBJ2-3; v_call: TRBV7-9; cdr3_nt: TGTGCCAGCAGCCCAATCCGGGACAGGTCATTATTAGATACGCAGTATTTT; cdr3_aa: CASSPIRDRSLLDTQYF
d_call: NA; cdr3_length: 13; clone_size: NA; j_call: TRBJ1-2; v_call: TRBV6-5; cdr3_nt: TGTGCCAGCAGTCGTACAGCTAACTATGGCTACACCTTC; cdr3_aa: CASSRTANYGYTF
d_call: TRBD1; cdr3_length: 15; clone_size: NA; j_call: TRBJ1-5; v_call: TRBV6-5; cdr3_nt: TGTGCCAGCAGGCCGACAGGGTTGGGGGAACAGCCCCAGCATTTT; cdr3_aa: CASRPTGLGEQPQHF
d_call: NA; cdr3_length: 15; clone_size: NA; j_call: TRBJ2-3; v_call: TRBV7-9; cdr3_nt: TGTGCCAGCAGCTTAGATCTAGTGGCCACAGATACGCAGTATTTT; cdr3_aa: CASSLDLVATDTQYF
d_call: NA; cdr3_length: 15; clone_size: NA; j_call: TRBJ1-1; v_call: TRBV11-2; cdr3_nt: TGTGCCAGCAGTCAAATCAAGGGGATGAACACTGAAGCTTTCTTT; cdr3_aa: CASSQIKGMNTEAFF
d_call: NA; cdr3_length: 16; clone_size: few; j_call: TRBJ2-1; v_call: TRBV6-5; cdr3_nt: TGTGCCAGCAGTTATTCGGGGCAGGGGCCTTACAATGAGCAGTTCTTC; cdr3_aa: CASSYSGQGPYNEQFF
d_call: TRBD2; cdr3_length: 17; clone_size: NA; j_call: TRBJ2-1; v_call: TRBV5-1; cdr3_nt: TGCGCCAGCAGGGCTCTAGCGGGAGTCCCCTCTTTCAATGAGCAGTTCTTC; cdr3_aa: CASRALAGVPSFNEQFF
d_call: NA; cdr3_length: 16; clone_size: NA; j_call: TRBJ2-7; v_call: TRBV5-4; cdr3_nt: TGTGCCAGCAGCTCGGGCAGGGGCCCCTGGGGCTACGAGCAGTACTTC; cdr3_aa: CASSSGRGPWGYEQYF
d_call: TRBD2; cdr3_length: 14; clone_size: NA; j_call: TRBJ2-5; v_call: TRBV11-2; cdr3_nt: TGTGCCAGCAGCTTTGGCGGGAGGGTGGAGACCCAGTACTTC; cdr3_aa: CASSFGGRVETQYF
d_call: NA; cdr3_length: 12; clone_size: NA; j_call: TRBJ1-2; v_call: TRBV28; cdr3_nt: TGTGCCAGCAGTGGGACAAGCTATGGCTACACCTTC; cdr3_aa: CASSGTSYGYTF
d_call: NA; cdr3_length: 13; clone_size: NA; j_call: TRBJ1-1; v_call: TRBV7-8; cdr3_nt: TGTGCCAGCAGCTTATTCGGTGGCACTGAAGCTTTCTTT; cdr3_aa: CASSLFGGTEAFF
d_call: TRBD2; cdr3_length: 16; clone_size: once; j_call: TRBJ2-1; v_call: TRBV6-6; cdr3_nt: TGTGCCAGCAGTTACTCTCCTAGCGGGAAGCGCGATGAGCAGTTCTTC; cdr3_aa: CASSYSPSGKRDEQFF
d_call: NA; cdr3_length: 14; clone_size: NA; j_call: TRBJ1-5; v_call: TRBV4-2; cdr3_nt: TGTGCCAGCAGCCAAGATCAGGGTTCGCAGCCCCAGCATTTT; cdr3_aa: CASSQDQGSQPQHF
d_call: TRBD1; cdr3_length: 17; clone_size: NA; j_call: TRBJ1-5; v_call: TRBV19; cdr3_nt: TGTGCCAGTAGTAAACCGGGACAGGGAAAGCGCAATCAGCCCCAGCATTTT; cdr3_aa: CASSKPGQGKRNQPQHF
d_call: NA; cdr3_length: 14; clone_size: few; j_call: TRBJ1-1; v_call: TRBV5-1; cdr3_nt: TGCGCCAGCAGCTTGTCTGCGGCGAACACTGAAGCTTTCTTT; cdr3_aa: CASSLSAANTEAFF
d_call: TRBD2; cdr3_length: 18; clone_size: NA; j_call: TRBJ2-3; v_call: TRBV9; cdr3_nt: TGTGCCAGCAGCGTAACAAAGGGGGATAGCGGGAGCAGCGGTACGCAGTATTTT; cdr3_aa: CASSVTKGDSGSSGTQYF
d_call: NA; cdr3_length: 14; clone_size: NA; j_call: TRBJ2-7; v_call: TRBV4-1; cdr3_nt: TGCGCCAGCAGATACAGGGTTGGGTCCTACGAGCAGTACTTC; cdr3_aa: CASRYRVGSYEQYF
d_call: TRBD1; cdr3_length: 15; clone_size: NA; j_call: TRBJ1-4; v_call: TRBV28; cdr3_nt: TGTGCCAGCAGTTCCCAGGGGGCGCAGGACGAAAAACTGTTTTTT; cdr3_aa: CASSSQGAQDEKLFF
d_call: NA; cdr3_length: 13; clone_size: NA; j_call: TRBJ1-2; v_call: TRBV28; cdr3_nt: TGTGCCAGCAGTTCCAGGGGCCCTTATGGCTACACCTTC; cdr3_aa: CASSSRGPYGYTF
d_call: TRBD1; cdr3_length: 13; clone_size: NA; j_call: TRBJ1-1; v_call: TRBV7-3; cdr3_nt: TGTGCCAGCAGGGACAGGGTGAACACTGAAGCTTTCTTT; cdr3_aa: CASRDRVNTEAFF
d_call: TRBD1; cdr3_length: 14; clone_size: NA; j_call: TRBJ2-7; v_call: TRBV15; cdr3_nt: TGTGCCACCAGCAGGGGGACAGGGCAAAGCGAGCAGTACTTC; cdr3_aa: CATSRGTGQSEQYF
d_call: TRBD2; cdr3_length: 14; clone_size: NA; j_call: TRBJ2-1; v_call: TRBV19; cdr3_nt: TGTGCCAGCCGGACTAGCGGGATATACAATGAGCAGTTCTTC; cdr3_aa: CASRTSGIYNEQFF
d_call: TRBD1; cdr3_length: 16; clone_size: NA; j_call: TRBJ2-1; v_call: TRBV10-3; cdr3_nt: TGTGCCATCAGTGACTCGGACAGGAGCTTCTACAATGAGCAGTTCTTC; cdr3_aa: CAISDSDRSFYNEQFF
d_call: NA; cdr3_length: 16; clone_size: NA; j_call: TRBJ2-1; v_call: TRBV2; cdr3_nt: TGTGCCAGCAGGGGTGGGGCACCCCCCGGGCTCAATGAGCAGTTCTTC; cdr3_aa: CASRGGAPPGLNEQFF
d_call: TRBD2; cdr3_length: 13; clone_size: NA; j_call: TRBJ2-7; v_call: TRBV27; cdr3_nt: TGTGCCAGCAGCCCCGGGACTAACTACGAGCAGTACTTC; cdr3_aa: CASSPGTNYEQYF
d_call: NA; cdr3_length: 14; clone_size: NA; j_call: TRBJ2-2; v_call: TRBV5-4; cdr3_nt: TGTGCCAGCCACGGTCAGGGGAACACCGGGGAGCTGTTTTTT; cdr3_aa: CASHGQGNTGELFF
d_call: NA; cdr3_length: 14; clone_size: once; j_call: TRBJ2-1; v_call: TRBV25-1; cdr3_nt: TGTGCCAGGATGGGCCGAGACAGGCCGAATGAGCAGTTCTTC; cdr3_aa: CARMGRDRPNEQFF
d_call: NA; cdr3_length: 13; clone_size: NA; j_call: TRBJ1-1; v_call: TRBV29-1; cdr3_nt: TGCAGCGTTGTCGCGACACTGGACACTGAAGCTTTCTTT; cdr3_aa: CSVVATLDTEAFF
d_call: TRBD2; cdr3_length: 16; clone_size: NA; j_call: TRBJ2-3; v_call: TRBV11-3; cdr3_nt: TGTGCCAGCAGCTTAGGGACTAGCGGGAGGGATGATACGCAGTATTTT; cdr3_aa: CASSLGTSGRDDTQYF
d_call: TRBD1; cdr3_length: 13; clone_size: NA; j_call: TRBJ1-2; v_call: TRBV7-8; cdr3_nt: TGTGCCAGCAGCCCGAGGACAGGGCTCGGCTACACCTTC; cdr3_aa: CASSPRTGLGYTF
d_call: TRBD2; cdr3_length: 15; clone_size: NA; j_call: TRBJ2-7; v_call: TRBV30; cdr3_nt: TGTGCCTGGAGTGTACGCTTAGCGGGAGTACACGAGCAGTACTTC; cdr3_aa: CAWSVRLAGVHEQYF
d_call: TRBD2; cdr3_length: 15; clone_size: NA; j_call: TRBJ2-3; v_call: TRBV7-2; cdr3_nt: TGTGCCAGCAGCTTAAAAGGGCCTAGCGGAGATACGCAGTATTTT; cdr3_aa: CASSLKGPSGDTQYF
d_call: NA; cdr3_length: 15; clone_size: few; j_call: TRBJ2-1; v_call: TRBV9; cdr3_nt: TGTGCCAGCAGCGAGGGCGGGAATTACAATGAGTGGCAGTTCTTC; cdr3_aa: CASSEGGNYNEWQFF
d_call: TRBD2; cdr3_length: 17; clone_size: NA; j_call: TRBJ2-3; v_call: TRBV28; cdr3_nt: TGTGCCAGCAGGCTTCGACTAGCGGGAGGATCCACAGATACGCAGTATTTT; cdr3_aa: CASRLRLAGGSTDTQYF
d_call: NA; cdr3_length: 17; clone_size: few; j_call: TRBJ2-5; v_call: TRBV4-1; cdr3_nt: TGCGCCAGCAGCCAAGATAGGGGGGGGCTGAGCCAAGAGACCCAGTACTTC; cdr3_aa: CASSQDRGGLSQETQYF
d_call: NA; cdr3_length: 13; clone_size: NA; j_call: TRBJ2-5; v_call: TRBV7-2; cdr3_nt: TGTGCCAGCTCGACAGGCCATCAGAGACCCCAGTACTTC; cdr3_aa: CASSTGHQRPQYF
d_call: NA; cdr3_length: 16; clone_size: NA; j_call: TRBJ2-7; v_call: TRBV5-6; cdr3_nt: TGTGCCAGCAGCCCGAGGTATTTGAGGGAGACCTACGAGCAGTACTTC; cdr3_aa: CASSPRYLRETYEQYF
d_call: NA; cdr3_length: 14; clone_size: NA; j_call: TRBJ1-5; v_call: TRBV7-2; cdr3_nt: TGTGCCAGCAGCTTAGTCCCCGGAGATGGGCCCCAGCATTTT; cdr3_aa: CASSLVPGDGPQHF
d_call: TRBD1; cdr3_length: 16; clone_size: NA; j_call: TRBJ1-4; v_call: TRBV4-3; cdr3_nt: TGCGCCAGCAGCCAAGAATTAGGGACAGGGGTCGAAAAACTGTTTTTT; cdr3_aa: CASSQELGTGVEKLFF
d_call: NA; cdr3_length: 14; clone_size: NA; j_call: TRBJ1-4; v_call: TRBV30; cdr3_nt: TGTGCCTGGACTCAACCGGGGTTGGGGGAAAAACTGTTTTTT; cdr3_aa: CAWTQPGLGEKLFF
d_call: NA; cdr3_length: 16; clone_size: NA; j_call: TRBJ1-4; v_call: TRBV4-1; cdr3_nt: TGCGCCAGCAAACCCTTACTCGGAAGGGGAAATGAAAAACTGTTTTTT; cdr3_aa: CASKPLLGRGNEKLFF
d_call: TRBD1; cdr3_length: 14; clone_size: NA; j_call: TRBJ2-7; v_call: TRBV5-4; cdr3_nt: TGTGCCAGCAGCACGGATTACAGGGGCCACGAGCAGTACTTC; cdr3_aa: CASSTDYRGHEQYF
d_call: NA; cdr3_length: 11; clone_size: NA; j_call: TRBJ2-3; v_call: TRBV10-3; cdr3_nt: TGTGCCATCCGAGGCGGGGATATGCAGTATTTT; cdr3_aa: CAIRGGDMQYF
d_call: NA; cdr3_length: 14; clone_size: NA; j_call: TRBJ1-1; v_call: TRBV7-9; cdr3_nt: TGTGCCAGCAGCTACCTCGCGGAGGACACTGAAGCTTTCTTT; cdr3_aa: CASSYLAEDTEAFF
d_call: TRBD2; cdr3_length: 14; clone_size: NA; j_call: TRBJ2-2; v_call: TRBV18; cdr3_nt: TGTGCCAGCTCACCAGCGGGAGGCACCGGGGAGCTGTTTTTT; cdr3_aa: CASSPAGGTGELFF